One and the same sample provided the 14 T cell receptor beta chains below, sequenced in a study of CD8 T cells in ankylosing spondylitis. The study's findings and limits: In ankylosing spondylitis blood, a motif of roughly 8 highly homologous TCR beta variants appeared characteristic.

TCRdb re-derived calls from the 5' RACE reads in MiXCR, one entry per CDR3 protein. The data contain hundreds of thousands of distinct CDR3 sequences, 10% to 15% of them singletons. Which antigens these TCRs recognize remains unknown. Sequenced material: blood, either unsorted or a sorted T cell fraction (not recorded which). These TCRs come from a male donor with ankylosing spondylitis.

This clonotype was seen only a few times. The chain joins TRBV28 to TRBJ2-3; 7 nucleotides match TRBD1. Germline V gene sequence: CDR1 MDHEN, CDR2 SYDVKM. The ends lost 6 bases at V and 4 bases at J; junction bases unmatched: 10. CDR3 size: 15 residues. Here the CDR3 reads CASRKQGILADTQYF. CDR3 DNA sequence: TGTGCCAGCAGGAAACAGGGGATCTTGGCAGATACGCAGTATTTT.

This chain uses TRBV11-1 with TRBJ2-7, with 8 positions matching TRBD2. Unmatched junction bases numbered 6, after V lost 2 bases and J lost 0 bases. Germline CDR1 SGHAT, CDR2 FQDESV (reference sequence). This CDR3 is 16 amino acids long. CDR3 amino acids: CASSLSVAGNSYEQYF. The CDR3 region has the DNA TGTGCCAGCAGCTTATCGGTAGCGGGGAACTCCTACGAGCAGTACTTC.

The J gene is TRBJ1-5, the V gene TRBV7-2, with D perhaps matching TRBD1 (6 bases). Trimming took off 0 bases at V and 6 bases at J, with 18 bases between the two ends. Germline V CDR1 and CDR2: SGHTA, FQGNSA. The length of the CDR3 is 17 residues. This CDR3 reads CASSLAHGGQPAQPQHF. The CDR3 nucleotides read TGTGCCAGCAGCTTAGCGCACGGGGGGCAGCCGGCTCAGCCCCAGCATTTT.

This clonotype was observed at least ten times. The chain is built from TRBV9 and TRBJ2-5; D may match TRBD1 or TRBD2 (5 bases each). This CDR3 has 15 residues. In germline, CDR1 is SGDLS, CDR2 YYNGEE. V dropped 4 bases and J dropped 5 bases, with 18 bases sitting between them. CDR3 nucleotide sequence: TGTGCCAGCAGCAATCCAAGAGGCAGGGAGGAGACCCAGTACTTC. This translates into CASSNPRGREETQYF.

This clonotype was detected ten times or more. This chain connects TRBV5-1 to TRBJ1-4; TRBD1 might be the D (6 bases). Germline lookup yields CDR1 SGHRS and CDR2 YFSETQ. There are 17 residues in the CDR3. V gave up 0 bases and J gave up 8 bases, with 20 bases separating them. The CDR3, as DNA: TGCGCCAGCAGCTTGGCCGTGTCCGGGGGCGCGCACGAAAAACTGTTTTTT. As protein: CASSLAVSGGAHEKLFF.

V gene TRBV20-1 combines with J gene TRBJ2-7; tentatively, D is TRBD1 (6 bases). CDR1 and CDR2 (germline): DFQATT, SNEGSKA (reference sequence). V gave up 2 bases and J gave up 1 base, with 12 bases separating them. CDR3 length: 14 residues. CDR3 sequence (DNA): TGCAGTGCTAGATTAGGGGGATCGTCCTACGAGCAGTACTTC. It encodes CSARLGGSSYEQYF.

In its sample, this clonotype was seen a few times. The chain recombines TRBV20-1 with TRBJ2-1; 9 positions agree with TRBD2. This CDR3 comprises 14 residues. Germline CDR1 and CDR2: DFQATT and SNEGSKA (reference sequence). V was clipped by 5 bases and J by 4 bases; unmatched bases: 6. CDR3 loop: CSAVLAGLYNEQFF. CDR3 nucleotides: TGCAGTGCTGTCCTAGCGGGGTTATACAATGAGCAGTTCTTC.

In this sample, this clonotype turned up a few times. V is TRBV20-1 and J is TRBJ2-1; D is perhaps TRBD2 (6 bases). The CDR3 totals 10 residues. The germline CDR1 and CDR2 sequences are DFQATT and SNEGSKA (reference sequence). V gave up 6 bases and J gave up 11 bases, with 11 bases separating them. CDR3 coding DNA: TGCAGTGCCCTCGGAGGGAAGCAGTTCTTC. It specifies CSALGGKQFF.

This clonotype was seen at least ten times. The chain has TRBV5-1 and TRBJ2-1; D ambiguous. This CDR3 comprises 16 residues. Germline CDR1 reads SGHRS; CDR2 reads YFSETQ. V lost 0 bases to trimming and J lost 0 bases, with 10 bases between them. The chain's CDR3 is CASSLDAASSYNEQFF. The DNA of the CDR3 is TGCGCCAGCAGCTTGGATGCGGCGAGCTCCTACAATGAGCAGTTCTTC.

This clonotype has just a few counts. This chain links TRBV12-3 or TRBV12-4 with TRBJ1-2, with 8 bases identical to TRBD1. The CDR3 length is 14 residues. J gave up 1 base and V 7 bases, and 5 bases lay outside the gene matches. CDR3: CASTPQGDNYGYTF. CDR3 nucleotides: TGTGCCAGCACCCCACAGGGGGATAACTATGGCTACACCTTC.

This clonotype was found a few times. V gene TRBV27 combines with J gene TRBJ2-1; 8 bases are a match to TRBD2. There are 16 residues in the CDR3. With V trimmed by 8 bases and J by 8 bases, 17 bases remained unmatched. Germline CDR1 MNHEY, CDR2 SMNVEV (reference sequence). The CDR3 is CASSPLYSGAGDEQFF. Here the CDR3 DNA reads TGTGCCAGCTCCCCGCTTTATAGCGGGGCGGGGGATGAGCAGTTCTTC.

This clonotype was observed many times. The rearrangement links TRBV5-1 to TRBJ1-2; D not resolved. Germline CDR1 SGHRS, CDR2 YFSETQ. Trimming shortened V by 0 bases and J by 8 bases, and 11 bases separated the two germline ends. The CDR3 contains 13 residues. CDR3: CASSLVAGTGYTF. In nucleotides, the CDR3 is TGCGCCAGCAGCTTGGTAGCAGGAACCGGCTACACCTTC.

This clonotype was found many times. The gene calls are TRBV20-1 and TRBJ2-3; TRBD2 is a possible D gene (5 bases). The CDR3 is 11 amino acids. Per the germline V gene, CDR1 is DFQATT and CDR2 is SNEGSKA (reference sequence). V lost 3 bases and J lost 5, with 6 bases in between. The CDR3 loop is CSASRGDTQYF. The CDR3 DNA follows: TGCAGTGCTAGCCGGGGAGATACGCAGTATTTT.

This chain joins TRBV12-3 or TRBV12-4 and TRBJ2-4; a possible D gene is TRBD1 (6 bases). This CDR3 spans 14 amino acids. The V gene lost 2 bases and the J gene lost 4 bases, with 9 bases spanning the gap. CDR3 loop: CASSLPGEKNIQYF. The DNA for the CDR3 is TGTGCCAGCAGTTTACCAGGGGAGAAAAACATTCAGTACTTC.